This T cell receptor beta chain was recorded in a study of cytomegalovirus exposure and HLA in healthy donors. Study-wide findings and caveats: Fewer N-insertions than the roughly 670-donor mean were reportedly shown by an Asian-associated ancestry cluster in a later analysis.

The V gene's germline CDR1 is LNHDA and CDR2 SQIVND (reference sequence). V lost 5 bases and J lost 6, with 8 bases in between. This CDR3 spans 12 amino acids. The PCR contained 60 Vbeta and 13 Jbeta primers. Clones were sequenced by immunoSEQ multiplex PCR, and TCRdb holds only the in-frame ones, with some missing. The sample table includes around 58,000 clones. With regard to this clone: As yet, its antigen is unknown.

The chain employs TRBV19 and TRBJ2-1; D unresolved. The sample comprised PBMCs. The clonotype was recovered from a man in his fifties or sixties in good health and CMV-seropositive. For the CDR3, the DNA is TGTGCCAGTAGTCTTAGCCCCAATGAGCAGTTCTTC. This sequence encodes CASSLSPNEQFF.